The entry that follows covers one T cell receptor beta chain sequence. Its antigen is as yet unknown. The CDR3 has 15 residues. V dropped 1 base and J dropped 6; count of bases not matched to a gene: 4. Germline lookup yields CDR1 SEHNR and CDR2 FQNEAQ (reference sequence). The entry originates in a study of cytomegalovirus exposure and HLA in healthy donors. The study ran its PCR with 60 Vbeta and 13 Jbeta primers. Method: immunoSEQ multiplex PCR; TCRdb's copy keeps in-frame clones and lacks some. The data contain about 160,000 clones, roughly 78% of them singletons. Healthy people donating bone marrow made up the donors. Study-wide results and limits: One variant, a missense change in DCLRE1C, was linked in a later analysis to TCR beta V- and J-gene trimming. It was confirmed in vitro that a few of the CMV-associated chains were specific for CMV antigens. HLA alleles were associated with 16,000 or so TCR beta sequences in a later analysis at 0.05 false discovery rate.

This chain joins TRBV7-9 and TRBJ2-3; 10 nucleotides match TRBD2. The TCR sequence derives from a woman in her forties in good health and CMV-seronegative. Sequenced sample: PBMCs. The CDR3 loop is CASSLGPSGGDTQYF. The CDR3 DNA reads TGTGCCAGCAGCTTAGGCCCTAGCGGGGGCGATACGCAGTATTTT.